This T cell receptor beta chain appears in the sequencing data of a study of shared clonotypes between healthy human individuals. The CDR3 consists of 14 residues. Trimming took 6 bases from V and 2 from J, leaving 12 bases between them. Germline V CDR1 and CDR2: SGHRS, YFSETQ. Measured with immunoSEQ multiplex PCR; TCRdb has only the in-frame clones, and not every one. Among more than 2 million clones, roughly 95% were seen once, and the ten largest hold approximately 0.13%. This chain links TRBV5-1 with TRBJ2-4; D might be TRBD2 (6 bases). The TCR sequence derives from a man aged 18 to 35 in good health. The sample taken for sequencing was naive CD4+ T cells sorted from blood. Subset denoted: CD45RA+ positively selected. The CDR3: CASNGGDPKNIQYF. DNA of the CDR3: TGCGCCAGCAATGGAGGGGATCCCAAAAACATTCAGTACTTC.